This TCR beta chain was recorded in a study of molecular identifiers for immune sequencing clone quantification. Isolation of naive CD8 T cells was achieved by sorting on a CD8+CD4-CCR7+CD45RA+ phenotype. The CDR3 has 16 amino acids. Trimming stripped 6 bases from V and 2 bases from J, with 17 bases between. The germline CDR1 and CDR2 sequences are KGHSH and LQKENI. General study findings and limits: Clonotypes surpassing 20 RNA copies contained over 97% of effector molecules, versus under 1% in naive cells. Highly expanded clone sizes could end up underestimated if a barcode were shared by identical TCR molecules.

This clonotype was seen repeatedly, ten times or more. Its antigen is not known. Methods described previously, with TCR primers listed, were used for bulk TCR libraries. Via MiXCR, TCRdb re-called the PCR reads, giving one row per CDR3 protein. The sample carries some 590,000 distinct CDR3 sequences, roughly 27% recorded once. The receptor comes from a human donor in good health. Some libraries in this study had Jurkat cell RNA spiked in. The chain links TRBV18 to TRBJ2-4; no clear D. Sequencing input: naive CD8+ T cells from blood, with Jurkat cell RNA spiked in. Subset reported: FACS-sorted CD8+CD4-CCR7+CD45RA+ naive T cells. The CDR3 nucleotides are TGTGCCAGCTCGCTGTACCCAGAAGAGACCAAAAACATTCAGTACTTC. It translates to CASSLYPEETKNIQYF.